One sample yielded the 32 T cell receptor beta chains listed below, sequenced in a study of blood T cell repertoires in COVID-19. Method: immunoSEQ multiplex PCR; TCRdb's copy keeps in-frame clones and lacks some. Here the sample spans hundreds of thousands of clones, approximately 81% being singletons. Sequencing input: peripheral blood. The source of these receptors is a woman aged 18-30 years with acute or convalescent COVID-19.

The sample holds one count of this clone. This chain connects TRBV6-5 to TRBJ2-3; D is possibly TRBD1 (5 bases). V shed 4 bases and J shed 3 bases, with 14 bases lying between them. The CDR3 loop spans 15 amino acids. Germline-derived CDR1 and CDR2 are MNHEY and SVGAGI. CDR3 nucleotides: TGTGCCAGCAGTTTCGCAGGGTTTGTGACAGATACGCAGTATTTT. This translates into CASSFAGFVTDTQYF.

The rearrangement links TRBV29-1 to TRBJ2-1, with D possibly being TRBD2 (6 bases). Trimming removed 1 base from V and 1 base from J, with 14 bases in between. The CDR3 length is 16 residues. Germline CDR1 is SQVTM and CDR2 is ANQGSEA. CDR3 residues: CSVEAISGLSYNEQFF. CDR3 in DNA: TGCAGCGTTGAAGCTATCAGCGGGCTTTCCTACAATGAGCAGTTCTTC.

The gene calls are TRBV27 and TRBJ1-6; TRBD1 aligns across 8 bases. Germline CDR1 and CDR2: MNHEY and SMNVEV (reference sequence). The CDR3 covers 15 residues. V shed 4 bases and J 11 bases; nucleotides not matched to a gene: 10. The CDR3 bases are TGTGCCAGCAGTTACCGGGACAGGTTCAATCCACCCCTCCACTTT. Amino acid sequence: CASSYRDRFNPPLHF.

The chain links TRBV27 to TRBJ2-1, with 15 bases matching TRBD2. The J segment lost 7 bases and the V segment lost 5 bases, leaving 6 bases of the junction unmatched. The CDR3 contains 16 residues. Germline V CDR1 and CDR2: MNHEY, SMNVEV (reference sequence). CDR3 residues: CASSPRTSGRVNEQFF. CDR3 bases: TGTGCCAGCAGTCCCCGGACTAGCGGGAGGGTTAATGAGCAGTTCTTC.

The chain carries TRBV2 and TRBJ1-5; D unclear. This CDR3 spans 13 amino acids. V gave up 4 bases and J gave up 2 bases, with 6 bases separating them. CDR1 and CDR2 from the germline V gene are SNHLY and FYNNEI. The CDR3 spells CASSGVRNQPQHF. The CDR3 nucleotides read TGTGCCAGCAGTGGCGTCCGCAATCAGCCCCAGCATTTT.

The chain combines TRBV5-4 with TRBJ1-1, with 8 bases matching TRBD1. The V gene end was trimmed by 7 bases and the J gene end by 0 bases; junction bases not matched to a gene: 8. The length of the CDR3 is 15 residues. Germline CDR1 SGHNT, CDR2 YYREEE (reference sequence). The CDR3 protein is CASEDRARLNTEAFF. The CDR3 DNA reads TGTGCCAGCGAGGACAGGGCAAGGCTGAACACTGAAGCTTTCTTT.

The chain carries TRBV5-4 and TRBJ2-3, with D unclear. The length of the CDR3 is 13 residues. CDR1 SGHNT and CDR2 YYREEE come from the germline V gene (reference sequence). The V gene lost 0 bases and the J gene lost 1 base, with 3 bases spanning the gap. The CDR3 coding sequence is TGTGCCAGCAGCTTGGCTGGCACAGATACGCAGTATTTT. Its translation is CASSLAGTDTQYF.

Points on this clone: The conserved closing phenylalanine or tryptophan is absent in this CDR3, likely reflecting a read error. The limits of the CDR3 on the DNA are not certain, so only TCRdb's listed CDR3 is given. The J gene is TRBJ1-2, the V gene TRBV20-1; the D call TRBD1 from the table was never checked on the DNA. The CDR3 is 11 amino acids in total, end residues counted. Germline V CDR1 and CDR2: DFQATT, SNEGSKA (reference sequence). CDR3 region: CSARDLNTYHL.

V and J are TRBV2 and TRBJ2-7; D is possibly TRBD2 (6 bases). The V end was cut by 11 bases, the J end by 3 bases, with 14 bases between. Germline V gene data show CDR1 as SNHLY and CDR2 as FYNNEI. The CDR3 totals 12 residues. As DNA, the CDR3 is TGTGCCGCGGGGTCAGGGTACTACGAGCAGTACTTC. Translated: CAAGSGYYEQYF. The entire variable domain, with the rest obtained from reference TRBV2 and TRBJ2-7, is as follows: EPEVTQTPSHQVTQMGQEVILRCVPISNHLYFYWYRQILGQKVEFLVSFYNNEISEKSEIFDDQFSVERPDGSNFTLKIRSTKLEDSAMYFCAAGSGYYEQYFGPGTRLTVT.

The chain uses TRBV9 and TRBJ1-6; the D gene is possibly TRBD1 (6 bases). Germline CDR1 and CDR2: SGDLS and YYNGEE. CDR3 size: 13 residues. The germline V and J ends were trimmed by 0 bases and 9 bases, with 7 bases remaining between them. CDR3 protein: CASSVAQGSPLHF. As DNA, the CDR3 is TGTGCCAGCAGCGTAGCACAGGGTTCACCCCTCCACTTT.

This clone was observed a handful of times. The chain is built from TRBV2 and TRBJ2-2; 7 nucleotides align to TRBD2. Per germline, CDR1 SNHLY and CDR2 FYNNEI. The V segment lost 8 bases and the J segment 5 bases; nucleotides outside the gene matches: 8. The CDR3 loop spans 14 amino acids. CDR3 DNA sequence: TGTGCCAGCTTCCGACTAGCAGGGACCGGGGAGCTGTTTTTT. Its translation is CASFRLAGTGELFF.

For this clone: Within the sample, other DNA sequences also encode this same CDR3. The chain joins TRBV6-5 to TRBJ1-2; the D is unclear. Germline CDR1 MNHEY, CDR2 SVGAGI. The CDR3 is 13 residues long. V lost 0 bases and J lost 4, with 6 bases in between. In DNA, the CDR3 is TGTGCCAGCAGTTACTCGACTGGCTATGGCTACACCTTC. This encodes CASSYSTGYGYTF.

The CDR3 is CASREGPRNEKLFF. DNA of the CDR3: TGTGCCAGCAGGGAGGGACCAAGAAATGAAAAACTGTTTTTT. V gene TRBV7-9 combines with J gene TRBJ1-4, with a possible D match to TRBD1 (5 bases). The CDR3 has 14 amino acids. Germline lookup yields CDR1 SEHNR and CDR2 FQNEAQ (reference sequence). Trimming stripped 6 bases from V and 5 bases from J, with 13 bases between. Based on the CDR3 plus reference TRBV7-9 and TRBJ1-4, the full variable domain is DTGVSQNPRHKITKRGQNVTFRCDPISEHNRLYWYRQTLGQGPEFLTYFQNEAQLEKSRLLSDRFSAERPKGSFSTLEIQRTEQGDSAMYLCASREGPRNEKLFFGSGTQLSVL.

The chain uses TRBV7-2 and TRBJ1-2; 12 positions agree with TRBD1. The CDR3 is 14 amino acids. CDR1 and CDR2 (germline): SGHTA, FQGNSA. V dropped 4 bases and J dropped 5; count of bases not matched to a gene: 2. CDR3 in DNA: TGTGCCAGCAGCTGGGGACAGGGGGCATATGGCTACACCTTC. It yields the protein CASSWGQGAYGYTF.

This chain uses TRBV12-5 with TRBJ2-2, with 8 positions matching TRBD2. This CDR3 has 15 amino acids. Germline loops: CDR1 LGHNT, CDR2 FRNRAP. The J segment lost 8 bases and the V segment lost 6 bases, leaving 11 bases of the junction unmatched. The DNA of the CDR3 is TGTGCTAGTGGGTCGCGGGAGGAGAAGTCTGGGGAGCTGTTTTTT. This gives the protein CASGSREEKSGELFF.

The rearrangement links TRBV28 to TRBJ2-7; 8 bases are a match to TRBD1. Per the germline V gene, CDR1 is MDHEN and CDR2 is SYDVKM. This CDR3 is built from 15 residues. The V segment lost 0 bases and the J segment 5 bases; nucleotides outside the gene matches: 6. As DNA, the CDR3 is TGTGCCAGCAGTTTATGGGCAGGGGGCAACAACGAGCAGTACTTC. Residues: CASSLWAGGNNEQYF.

The chain joins TRBV30 to TRBJ1-1; tentatively, D is TRBD1 (6 bases). V lost 3 bases to trimming and J lost 0 bases, with 11 bases between them. This CDR3 region has 14 residues. Germline CDR1 reads GTSNPN; CDR2 reads SVGIG (reference sequence). The CDR3 region has the DNA TGTGCCTGGAGCCCGGGGACACTGAACACTGAAGCTTTCTTT. It specifies CAWSPGTLNTEAFF.

The V call is TRBV4-1, the J call TRBJ2-5; 8 bases map to TRBD2. The CDR3 consists of 16 residues. Germline CDR1 and CDR2: MGHRA and YSYEKL. V was pared by 1 base and J by 4 bases, with 8 bases of the junction left unmatched. CDR3 DNA sequence: TGCGCCAGCAGCCAAGCTGGGGTAGCGGGGTTAGAGACCCAGTACTTC. This translates into CASSQAGVAGLETQYF.

The gene calls are TRBV2 and TRBJ2-7; possibly TRBD1 for D (6 bases). Between the trimmed V and J ends, which lost 4 bases and 7 bases, there was a span of 14 bases. The CDR3 runs to 13 residues. CDR1 is SNHLY and CDR2 is FYNNEI in the germline V gene. The CDR3 is CASSAQGLREQYF. The CDR3 DNA reads TGTGCCAGCAGTGCACAGGGCCTTCGGGAGCAGTACTTC.

This chain uses TRBV9 with TRBJ2-3; 14 positions match TRBD2. CDR1 SGDLS and CDR2 YYNGEE come from the germline V gene. V shed 2 bases and J 4 bases; nucleotides not matched to a gene: 6. The CDR3 has 17 amino acids. CDR3 region: CASSVPGLAGDSDTQYF. In nucleotides, the CDR3 is TGTGCCAGCAGCGTTCCGGGACTAGCGGGAGATTCAGATACGCAGTATTTT.

The rearrangement links TRBV2 to TRBJ2-7; perhaps TRBD1 as D (6 bases). Trimming took 6 bases from V and 1 from J, leaving 13 bases between them. CDR1 is SNHLY and CDR2 is FYNNEI in the germline V gene. The CDR3 spans 14 residues. The CDR3 DNA sequence: TGTGCCAGCAGACCCCCGGACAGTTCCTACGAGCAGTACTTC. Translation gives CASRPPDSSYEQYF.

The chain carries TRBV28 and TRBJ2-2; weak D call: TRBD1 (6 bases). Germline V gene data show CDR1 as MDHEN and CDR2 as SYDVKM. V was shortened by 8 bases and J by 7 bases, with 23 bases between the two germline ends. CDR3 length equals 16 residues. CDR3: CASQNGQTLRGGELFF. The CDR3 DNA sequence: TGTGCCAGCCAAAACGGACAGACCCTAAGGGGCGGGGAGCTGTTTTTT.

This clone was picked up one time. The V gene is TRBV5-1, the J gene TRBJ1-2; TRBD1 is a possible D gene (6 bases). V lost 4 bases, J lost 2 bases, and 15 bases lay in between. The CDR3 has 15 amino acids. Germline lookup yields CDR1 SGHRS and CDR2 YFSETQ. CDR3 nucleotide sequence: TGCGCCAGCAGCCGGACGGCAGGGGACAACTATGGCTACACCTTC. Its protein is CASSRTAGDNYGYTF.

The CDR3 nucleotides are TGCGCCAGCAGCACCGGGACAGGGGAACATAACACTGAAGCTTTCTTT. It codes for CASSTGTGEHNTEAFF. The chain links TRBV4-1 to TRBJ1-1; 10 positions match TRBD1. Germline loops: CDR1 MGHRA, CDR2 YSYEKL. CDR3 size: 16 residues. Losses at the gene ends were 5 bases for V and 2 bases for J; bases not matched to a gene: 8.

The V gene is TRBV5-1, the J gene TRBJ1-2; 9 nucleotides match TRBD1. V lost 4 bases and J lost 8; bases outside the gene matches: 9. In germline, CDR1 is SGHRS, CDR2 YFSETQ. The CDR3 has 14 residues. CDR3 amino acids: CASSTSGTGFGYTF. CDR3 DNA sequence: TGCGCCAGCAGCACCTCCGGGACAGGGTTCGGCTACACCTTC.

Here the CDR3 reads CASRAANEKLFF. CDR3 bases: TGCGCCAGCAGGGCAGCTAATGAAAAACTGTTTTTT. The chain is built from TRBV10-2 and TRBJ1-4; D gene unclear. V was pared by 6 bases and J by 3 bases, with 5 bases between. Looked up from germline, CDR1 is WSHSY and CDR2 is SAAADI. The CDR3 is 12 amino acids.

This sequence joins TRBV30 and TRBJ1-2; 7 bases are shared with TRBD1. The CDR3 has 15 residues. V trimming: 5 bases; J trimming: 7 bases; junction bases outside the gene matches: 16. In germline, CDR1 is GTSNPN, CDR2 SVGIG (reference sequence). DNA for the CDR3: TGTGCCTGGTGTCAGGACAGGAGCTCCCTTCGTGGCTACACCTTC. Residues: CAWCQDRSSLRGYTF.

This clone was detected once. This chain connects TRBV7-9 to TRBJ1-2, with 7 positions matching TRBD1. This CDR3 region has 15 residues. Trimming at V came to 3 bases and at J to 4 bases, leaving 8 bases not matched to a gene. CDR1 and CDR2 from the germline V gene are SEHNR and FQNEAQ (reference sequence). The CDR3 loop reads CASSLSDRDSYGYTF. The CDR3 DNA is TGTGCCAGCAGCTTGAGTGACAGGGATAGCTATGGCTACACCTTC.

This clone was recorded many times. The V call is TRBV18, the J call TRBJ1-2; D is undetermined. This CDR3 has 13 amino acids. V shed 3 bases and J shed 4 bases, with 9 bases lying between them. Germline V gene lookup returns CDR1 KGHSH and CDR2 LQKENI. The CDR3 here is CASSPEGSYGYTF. CDR3 DNA sequence: TGTGCCAGCTCACCTGAAGGGAGCTATGGCTACACCTTC.

This clone was counted once. V usage is TRBV6-5 and J usage is TRBJ1-1; 7 nucleotides match TRBD1. Germline assignment: CDR1 MNHEY and CDR2 SVGAGI. CDR3 length: 15 amino acids. Losses at the gene ends were 5 bases for V and 1 base for J; bases not matched to a gene: 7. The CDR3 region is CASSPRTGRNTEAFF. As DNA, the CDR3 is TGTGCCAGCAGTCCCAGGACAGGAAGGAACACTGAAGCTTTCTTT.

J is TRBJ1-6 and V is TRBV19; possible D gene TRBD1, 5 bases. The germline V gene encodes CDR1 LNHDA and CDR2 SQIVND (reference sequence). This CDR3 has 12 residues. Trimming took off 1 base at V and 13 bases at J, with 8 bases between the two ends. Written as DNA, the CDR3 is TGTGCCAGTAGTATAGGACAGTTGCCCCTCCACTTT. Protein sequence: CASSIGQLPLHF.

This clone was detected only once. V gene TRBV2 combines with J gene TRBJ2-1, with D possibly being TRBD2 (6 bases). The CDR3 has 13 amino acids. The germline V gene encodes CDR1 SNHLY and CDR2 FYNNEI. Trimming removed 7 bases at V and 3 bases at J, with 10 bases between. CDR3 in DNA: TGTGCCAGCACACTAGCAGGCTACAATGAGCAGTTCTTC. Protein: CASTLAGYNEQFF.